The rows below give T cell receptor beta chains drawn from one sample of a study of STAT5B mutations in CD4+ large granular lymphocyte leukemia. Measured with immunoSEQ multiplex PCR; TCRdb has only the in-frame clones, and not every one. The sample contains 25,000 to 35,000 clones, around 70% of which appear only once. Sample: CD4+ T cells from blood buffy coats. Every receptor here comes from a human donor in good health. The CDR3 runs from the conserved cysteine through the conserved F or W. Fields, in order: J gene, clone size, D gene, V gene, CDR3 DNA, CDR3 protein. D genes are given only for firm matches. For some rows the clone size is stated as once, few or many, or as a class when expanded; others skip it.

j_call: TRBJ2-4
clone_size: once
d_call: NA
v_call: TRBV19
cdr3_nt: TGTGCCAGTAGTTATATGGGTCTCGACCTAGCCAAAAACATTCAGTACTTC
cdr3_aa: CASSYMGLDLAKNIQYF

j_call: TRBJ2-5
clone_size: NA
d_call: TRBD2
v_call: TRBV9
cdr3_nt: TGTGCCAGCAGCGGAACCGGGACTAGTGAGGAGACCCAGTACTTC
cdr3_aa: CASSGTGTSEETQYF

j_call: TRBJ1-2
clone_size: NA
d_call: NA
v_call: TRBV5-6
cdr3_nt: TGTGCCAGCAGCTTAGTGGGGGCCGTCAACTATGGCTACACCTTC
cdr3_aa: CASSLVGAVNYGYTF

j_call: TRBJ1-2
clone_size: NA
d_call: TRBD1
v_call: TRBV11-2
cdr3_nt: TGTGCCAGCAGCTTTGGGACAGGGTTTTCCGGCTACACCTTC
cdr3_aa: CASSFGTGFSGYTF

j_call: TRBJ1-4
clone_size: NA
d_call: TRBD1
v_call: TRBV10-3
cdr3_nt: TGTGCCATCAGTGACGGACAGGGGGGTAATGAAAAACTGTTTTTT
cdr3_aa: CAISDGQGGNEKLFF

j_call: TRBJ1-5
clone_size: NA
d_call: NA
v_call: TRBV7-8
cdr3_nt: TGTGCCAGCAGCTTAGCGCCGGCAGCTAGCAATCAGCCCCAGCATTTT
cdr3_aa: CASSLAPAASNQPQHF

j_call: TRBJ2-1
clone_size: NA
d_call: TRBD2
v_call: TRBV6-5
cdr3_nt: TGTGCCAGCAGTTACTCCGGGACTAGCGGGGTGGATGAGCAGTTCTTC
cdr3_aa: CASSYSGTSGVDEQFF

j_call: TRBJ2-3
clone_size: NA
d_call: TRBD2
v_call: TRBV6-5
cdr3_nt: TGTGCCAGCAGCAATAGCGGGGGAAGCACAGATACGCAGTATTTT
cdr3_aa: CASSNSGGSTDTQYF

j_call: TRBJ2-3
clone_size: NA
d_call: NA
v_call: TRBV5-8
cdr3_nt: TGTGCCAGCGGCAGATGGCCCTCTAGCACAGATACGCAGTATTTT
cdr3_aa: CASGRWPSSTDTQYF

j_call: TRBJ2-5
clone_size: NA
d_call: TRBD2
v_call: TRBV7-2
cdr3_nt: TGTGCCAGCAGCTTACTAGCGGGGGAGACCCAGTACTTC
cdr3_aa: CASSLLAGETQYF

j_call: TRBJ2-2
clone_size: NA
d_call: NA
v_call: TRBV27
cdr3_nt: TGTGCCAGCCGACGAAACACCGGGGAGCTGTTTTTT
cdr3_aa: CASRRNTGELFF

j_call: TRBJ1-1
clone_size: NA
d_call: TRBD1
v_call: TRBV6-5
cdr3_nt: TGTGCCAGCAGTTCTGGACAGGGGATTGAAGCTTTCTTT
cdr3_aa: CASSSGQGIEAFF

j_call: TRBJ2-3
clone_size: NA
d_call: NA
v_call: TRBV5-1
cdr3_nt: TGCGCCAGCAGCCTCAACGGAGATACGCAGTATTTT
cdr3_aa: CASSLNGDTQYF

j_call: TRBJ1-2
clone_size: NA
d_call: NA
v_call: TRBV19
cdr3_nt: TGTGCCAGTAGTATAGCGGGCAGGGGAGAATATGGCTACACCTTC
cdr3_aa: CASSIAGRGEYGYTF

j_call: TRBJ2-7
clone_size: NA
d_call: TRBD1
v_call: TRBV2
cdr3_nt: TGTGCCAGCAGTGACCAAAAGGGACAGGCAGCCTACGAGCAGTACTTC
cdr3_aa: CASSDQKGQAAYEQYF

j_call: TRBJ1-5
clone_size: NA
d_call: NA
v_call: TRBV19
cdr3_nt: TGTGCCAGTAGTATCGAGCACGGTTTACAGCATTTT
cdr3_aa: CASSIEHGLQHF

j_call: TRBJ1-1
clone_size: NA
d_call: NA
v_call: TRBV29-1
cdr3_nt: TGCAGCGTTGAGACGGGGAACACTGAAGCTTTCTTT
cdr3_aa: CSVETGNTEAFF

j_call: TRBJ1-5
clone_size: NA
d_call: NA
v_call: TRBV5-1
cdr3_nt: TGCGCCAGCAGCAAGGACTCAGCAATGAATCAGCCCCAGCATTTT
cdr3_aa: CASSKDSAMNQPQHF

j_call: TRBJ2-2
clone_size: NA
d_call: TRBD2
v_call: TRBV5-1
cdr3_nt: TGCGCCAGCAGCTCGGGACTAGCGGGAACCGGGGAGCTGTTTTTT
cdr3_aa: CASSSGLAGTGELFF

j_call: TRBJ1-3
clone_size: NA
d_call: NA
v_call: TRBV29-1
cdr3_nt: TGCAGCGGACAGAGCTCTGGAAACACCATATATTTT
cdr3_aa: CSGQSSGNTIYF

j_call: TRBJ1-6
clone_size: NA
d_call: TRBD1
v_call: TRBV7-8
cdr3_nt: TGTGCCAGCAGCCTAGGGACAGGGGTGAATTCACCCCTCCACTTT
cdr3_aa: CASSLGTGVNSPLHF